The rows below give T cell receptor beta chains drawn from one sample of a study of cytomegalovirus exposure and HLA in healthy donors. TCRdb's copy holds only in-frame clones and misses some; the assay was immunoSEQ multiplex PCR. The sample has 95,000 to 120,000 clones, 82% seen once. Sequences were obtained from PBMCs. The receptors shown here come from a woman aged 18-30 years in good health and CMV-seronegative. Both conserved end residues are part of each CDR3. The order of the fields is J gene, clone size, D gene, V gene, CDR3 protein, CDR3 DNA. D genes are given only for firm matches. Clone size is given for some rows only: seen once, a few or many times, or a class if the clone is expanded.

j_gene: TRBJ1-5
abundance: -
d_gene: -
v_gene: TRBV14
CDR3aa: CASSRARDQPQHF
CDR3nt: TGTGCCAGCAGCCGGGCGAGGGATCAGCCCCAGCATTTT

j_gene: TRBJ1-6
abundance: -
d_gene: -
v_gene: TRBV4-1
CDR3aa: CASSEEHANSPLHF
CDR3nt: TGCGCCAGCAGCGAGGAGCATGCAAATTCACCCCTCCACTTT

j_gene: TRBJ2-5
abundance: -
d_gene: -
v_gene: TRBV2
CDR3aa: CASSEVAGSQYF
CDR3nt: TGTGCCAGCAGTGAGGTTGCGGGGTCCCAGTACTTC

j_gene: TRBJ2-4
abundance: few
d_gene: TRBD2
v_gene: TRBV6-1
CDR3aa: CASSEALIGLAGAKNIQYF
CDR3nt: TGTGCCAGCAGTGAAGCCTTAATCGGACTAGCGGGAGCCAAAAACATTCAGTACTTC

j_gene: TRBJ1-6
abundance: -
d_gene: -
v_gene: TRBV10-1
CDR3aa: CASSAQTEINSPLHF
CDR3nt: TGCGCCAGCAGTGCACAGACAGAAATTAATTCACCCCTCCACTTT

j_gene: TRBJ2-1
abundance: -
d_gene: TRBD2
v_gene: TRBV10-1
CDR3aa: CASSSGGSHNEQFF
CDR3nt: TGCGCCAGCAGTTCGGGAGGGTCCCACAATGAGCAGTTCTTC

j_gene: TRBJ1-3
abundance: -
d_gene: -
v_gene: TRBV28
CDR3aa: CATNRAGNTIYF
CDR3nt: TGTGCCACCAACCGGGCTGGAAACACCATATATTTT

j_gene: TRBJ1-2
abundance: -
d_gene: -
v_gene: TRBV28
CDR3aa: CASSWGGSTGYTF
CDR3nt: TGTGCCAGCAGTTGGGGGGGGAGTACCGGCTACACCTTC

j_gene: TRBJ2-3
abundance: -
d_gene: -
v_gene: TRBV5-1
CDR3aa: CASAGANERDTQYF
CDR3nt: TGCGCCAGCGCGGGGGCGAACGAGCGTGATACGCAGTATTTT

j_gene: TRBJ2-3
abundance: -
d_gene: TRBD2
v_gene: TRBV6-1
CDR3aa: CASRGGRARGDTQYF
CDR3nt: TGTGCCAGCCGTGGCGGGAGGGCTCGAGGAGATACGCAGTATTTT

j_gene: TRBJ2-1
abundance: -
d_gene: TRBD2
v_gene: TRBV7-6
CDR3aa: CASSLEPSGSTHEQFF
CDR3nt: TGTGCCAGCAGCTTAGAGCCTAGCGGGAGTACCCATGAGCAGTTCTTC

j_gene: TRBJ1-1
abundance: -
d_gene: -
v_gene: TRBV9
CDR3aa: CASSLFLGGDTEAFF
CDR3nt: TGTGCCAGCAGCCTTTTCCTCGGAGGGGACACTGAAGCTTTCTTT

j_gene: TRBJ2-3
abundance: -
d_gene: -
v_gene: TRBV5-1
CDR3aa: CASSLVGLLSTDTQYF
CDR3nt: TGCGCCAGCAGCTTGGTTGGACTGCTTAGCACAGATACGCAGTATTTT

j_gene: TRBJ2-2
abundance: few
d_gene: TRBD1
v_gene: TRBV6-4
CDR3aa: CASSMAGGSTGELFF
CDR3nt: TGTGCCAGCAGTATGGCAGGGGGCAGCACCGGGGAGCTGTTTTTT

j_gene: TRBJ1-1
abundance: -
d_gene: TRBD1
v_gene: TRBV5-1
CDR3aa: CASSLYGTGPNTEAFF
CDR3nt: TGCGCCAGCAGCTTGTACGGGACAGGACCGAACACTGAAGCTTTCTTT

j_gene: TRBJ1-5
abundance: few
d_gene: TRBD1
v_gene: TRBV28
CDR3aa: CASSSGTGGINQPQHF
CDR3nt: TGTGCCAGCAGTTCGGGGACAGGGGGAATCAATCAGCCCCAGCATTTT

j_gene: TRBJ2-6
abundance: -
d_gene: -
v_gene: TRBV2
CDR3aa: CASIARGSGANVLTF
CDR3nt: TGTGCCAGCATCGCCAGAGGGTCTGGGGCCAACGTCCTGACTTTC

j_gene: TRBJ1-1
abundance: -
d_gene: -
v_gene: TRBV5-4
CDR3aa: CASSPGLAREAFF
CDR3nt: TGTGCCAGCAGCCCGGGTCTCGCCCGTGAAGCTTTCTTT

j_gene: TRBJ2-5
abundance: -
d_gene: TRBD1
v_gene: TRBV5-1
CDR3aa: CASSLPGQGAPEQYF
CDR3nt: TGCGCCAGCAGCTTACCGGGACAGGGGGCGCCAGAGCAGTACTTC

j_gene: TRBJ1-3
abundance: -
d_gene: -
v_gene: TRBV28
CDR3aa: CASSFGGSGNTIYF
CDR3nt: TGTGCCAGCAGCTTTGGAGGGTCTGGAAACACCATATATTTT

j_gene: TRBJ2-7
abundance: -
d_gene: TRBD2
v_gene: TRBV15
CDR3aa: CATSKRPEREGRNAQYF
CDR3nt: TGTGCCACCAGCAAGAGACCGGAGCGGGAGGGCCGTAATGCGCAGTACTTC

j_gene: TRBJ1-3
abundance: -
d_gene: -
v_gene: TRBV29-1
CDR3aa: CSVGTSGNTIYF
CDR3nt: TGCAGCGTTGGAACTTCAGGAAACACCATATATTTT

j_gene: TRBJ2-5
abundance: -
d_gene: TRBD1
v_gene: TRBV19
CDR3aa: CASSGGQQETQYF
CDR3nt: TGTGCCAGTAGTGGGGGACAGCAAGAGACCCAGTACTTC

j_gene: TRBJ1-2
abundance: -
d_gene: -
v_gene: TRBV18
CDR3aa: CASSPGGEDRYGYTF
CDR3nt: TGTGCCAGCTCACCAGGAGGTGAAGATAGGTATGGCTACACCTTC

j_gene: TRBJ1-2
abundance: -
d_gene: -
v_gene: TRBV5-4
CDR3aa: CASSHRRGYGYTF
CDR3nt: TGTGCCAGCAGCCATAGACGGGGGTACGGCTACACCTTC

j_gene: TRBJ2-1
abundance: -
d_gene: -
v_gene: TRBV5-1
CDR3aa: CASSRGESYNEQFF
CDR3nt: TGCGCCAGCTCCAGGGGTGAGTCCTACAATGAGCAGTTCTTC

j_gene: TRBJ2-2
abundance: -
d_gene: TRBD2
v_gene: TRBV7-7
CDR3aa: CASSVAPGGPSNTGELFF
CDR3nt: TGTGCTAGCAGCGTCGCGCCGGGGGGGCCTTCGAACACCGGGGAGCTGTTTTTT

j_gene: TRBJ2-5
abundance: -
d_gene: TRBD1
v_gene: TRBV5-1
CDR3aa: CASSLLGQGARETQYF
CDR3nt: TGCGCCAGCAGCTTGTTAGGACAGGGGGCGCGGGAGACCCAGTACTTC

j_gene: TRBJ2-1
abundance: -
d_gene: TRBD1
v_gene: TRBV19
CDR3aa: CASSLDRSSYNEQFF
CDR3nt: TGTGCCAGTAGTCTGGACAGGAGCTCCTACAATGAGCAGTTCTTC

j_gene: TRBJ2-3
abundance: -
d_gene: -
v_gene: TRBV21-1
CDR3aa: CASSKPGVELPGQGGDTQYF
CDR3nt: TGTGCCAGCAGCAAACCCGGTGTGGAGCTCCCGGGCCAGGGTGGTGATACGCAGTATTTT

j_gene: TRBJ1-5
abundance: -
d_gene: -
v_gene: TRBV27
CDR3aa: CASSLKGGQQPQHF
CDR3nt: TGTGCCAGCAGTTTAAAAGGAGGGCAGCAGCCCCAGCATTTT

j_gene: TRBJ2-2
abundance: -
d_gene: TRBD2
v_gene: TRBV9
CDR3aa: CASSAQRESYTGELFF
CDR3nt: TGTGCCAGCAGCGCCCAGCGGGAGAGCTACACCGGGGAGCTGTTTTTT

j_gene: TRBJ2-5
abundance: -
d_gene: -
v_gene: TRBV11-3
CDR3aa: CASSPTRGRETQYF
CDR3nt: TGTGCCAGCAGCCCTACTAGAGGCCGGGAGACCCAGTACTTC

j_gene: TRBJ1-4
abundance: -
d_gene: TRBD1
v_gene: TRBV19
CDR3aa: CASSPRDSNEKLFF
CDR3nt: TGTGCCAGTAGTCCCCGGGACAGTAATGAAAAACTGTTTTTT

j_gene: TRBJ2-3
abundance: -
d_gene: -
v_gene: TRBV7-2
CDR3aa: CASSLAHTDTQYF
CDR3nt: TGTGCCAGCAGCTTAGCCCACACAGATACGCAGTATTTT

j_gene: TRBJ1-4
abundance: -
d_gene: -
v_gene: TRBV19
CDR3aa: CASSPDPGKVRTNEKLFF
CDR3nt: TGTGCCAGTAGTCCGGACCCAGGGAAAGTAAGGACTAATGAAAAACTGTTTTTT

j_gene: TRBJ2-7
abundance: -
d_gene: TRBD2
v_gene: TRBV18
CDR3aa: CASSPTASPTSGSSYEQYF
CDR3nt: TGTGCCAGCTCACCAACGGCGAGTCCGACTAGCGGAAGCTCCTACGAGCAGTACTTC

j_gene: TRBJ2-7
abundance: -
d_gene: TRBD2
v_gene: TRBV10-3
CDR3aa: CAISESKPGLVSEQYF
CDR3nt: TGTGCCATCAGTGAGTCCAAACCGGGACTAGTTTCCGAGCAGTACTTC

j_gene: TRBJ1-5
abundance: -
d_gene: -
v_gene: TRBV27
CDR3aa: CASSQGGGGNQPQHF
CDR3nt: TGTGCCAGCAGTCAAGGGGGGGGTGGCAATCAGCCCCAGCATTTT

j_gene: TRBJ1-1
abundance: -
d_gene: -
v_gene: TRBV7-9
CDR3aa: CASSGLGGGEAFF
CDR3nt: TGTGCCAGCAGCGGTCTGGGGGGTGGTGAAGCTTTCTTT

j_gene: TRBJ2-1
abundance: -
d_gene: TRBD2
v_gene: TRBV27
CDR3aa: CASSLRPLSGRAYNEQFF
CDR3nt: TGTGCCAGCAGTTTGAGGCCTCTAAGCGGGAGGGCCTACAATGAGCAGTTCTTC

j_gene: TRBJ2-3
abundance: -
d_gene: -
v_gene: TRBV11-3
CDR3aa: CASSFAGNTDTQYF
CDR3nt: TGTGCCAGCAGCTTTGCGGGGAACACAGATACGCAGTATTTT

j_gene: TRBJ1-1
abundance: -
d_gene: -
v_gene: TRBV6-5
CDR3aa: CASRGQGVDTEAFF
CDR3nt: TGTGCCAGCAGAGGCCAGGGTGTGGACACTGAAGCTTTCTTT

j_gene: TRBJ2-1
abundance: -
d_gene: -
v_gene: TRBV14
CDR3aa: CASSPTAQSFNEQFF
CDR3nt: TGTGCCAGCAGCCCGACAGCCCAGTCCTTTAATGAGCAGTTCTTC

j_gene: TRBJ2-7
abundance: -
d_gene: -
v_gene: TRBV5-4
CDR3aa: CASSLAAGYDEQYF
CDR3nt: TGTGCCAGCAGCTTGGCCGCAGGGTATGACGAGCAGTACTTC

j_gene: TRBJ2-5
abundance: -
d_gene: -
v_gene: TRBV7-9
CDR3aa: CASSPTNQETQYF
CDR3nt: TGTGCCAGCAGCCCGACTAACCAAGAGACCCAGTACTTC

j_gene: TRBJ1-5
abundance: many
d_gene: -
v_gene: TRBV6-4
CDR3aa: CASSVSSNQPQHF
CDR3nt: TGTGCCAGCAGTGTATCTAGCAATCAGCCCCAGCATTTT

j_gene: TRBJ2-3
abundance: -
d_gene: TRBD1
v_gene: TRBV30
CDR3aa: CAWNRGRDTQYF
CDR3nt: TGTGCCTGGAACAGGGGGCGGGATACGCAGTATTTT

j_gene: TRBJ1-4
abundance: few
d_gene: TRBD1
v_gene: TRBV4-1
CDR3aa: CASRPTGSSIEKLFF
CDR3nt: TGCGCCAGCAGACCGACAGGGAGCAGCATTGAAAAACTGTTTTTT

j_gene: TRBJ1-2
abundance: -
d_gene: -
v_gene: TRBV9
CDR3aa: CASSADNNMDGYGYTF
CDR3nt: TGTGCCAGCAGCGCGGACAACAACATGGATGGCTATGGCTACACCTTC

j_gene: TRBJ1-5
abundance: -
d_gene: -
v_gene: TRBV14
CDR3aa: CASSQEGHRGQPQHF
CDR3nt: TGTGCCAGCAGCCAAGAGGGACATAGGGGTCAGCCCCAGCATTTT

j_gene: TRBJ2-1
abundance: -
d_gene: TRBD2
v_gene: TRBV9
CDR3aa: CASSVLSSGNEQFF
CDR3nt: TGTGCCAGCAGCGTACTGTCTAGCGGGAATGAGCAGTTCTTC

j_gene: TRBJ1-1
abundance: few
d_gene: -
v_gene: TRBV14
CDR3aa: CASSQTGMIAEAFF
CDR3nt: TGTGCCAGCAGCCAAACAGGGATGATCGCTGAAGCTTTCTTT

j_gene: TRBJ2-7
abundance: -
d_gene: -
v_gene: TRBV4-1
CDR3aa: CASSQDLGSPYEQYF
CDR3nt: TGCGCCAGCAGCCAAGATCTCGGGAGTCCCTACGAGCAGTACTTC

j_gene: TRBJ1-3
abundance: -
d_gene: -
v_gene: TRBV11-3
CDR3aa: CASSFSNTIYF
CDR3nt: TGTGCCAGCAGCTTTAGCAACACCATATATTTT

j_gene: TRBJ2-4
abundance: -
d_gene: -
v_gene: TRBV4-3
CDR3aa: CASSSQGAKNIQYF
CDR3nt: TGCGCCAGCAGCTCCCAGGGGGCCAAAAACATTCAGTACTTC

j_gene: TRBJ2-3
abundance: -
d_gene: TRBD2
v_gene: TRBV2
CDR3aa: CASSTLTSGGFSDTQYF
CDR3nt: TGTGCCAGCAGTACCTTGACTAGCGGGGGGTTCTCAGATACGCAGTATTTT

j_gene: TRBJ2-7
abundance: few
d_gene: TRBD1
v_gene: TRBV27
CDR3aa: CASSLRQGHYEQYF
CDR3nt: TGTGCCAGCAGCCTCAGACAGGGGCACTACGAGCAGTACTTC

j_gene: TRBJ2-3
abundance: -
d_gene: -
v_gene: TRBV6-5
CDR3aa: CASSRGGADTQYF
CDR3nt: TGTGCCAGCTCCCGAGGGGGGGCAGATACGCAGTATTTT

j_gene: TRBJ1-5
abundance: -
d_gene: TRBD1
v_gene: TRBV29-1
CDR3aa: CSVESTGGGTQHF
CDR3nt: TGCAGCGTTGAATCGACAGGGGGTGGGACCCAGCATTTT